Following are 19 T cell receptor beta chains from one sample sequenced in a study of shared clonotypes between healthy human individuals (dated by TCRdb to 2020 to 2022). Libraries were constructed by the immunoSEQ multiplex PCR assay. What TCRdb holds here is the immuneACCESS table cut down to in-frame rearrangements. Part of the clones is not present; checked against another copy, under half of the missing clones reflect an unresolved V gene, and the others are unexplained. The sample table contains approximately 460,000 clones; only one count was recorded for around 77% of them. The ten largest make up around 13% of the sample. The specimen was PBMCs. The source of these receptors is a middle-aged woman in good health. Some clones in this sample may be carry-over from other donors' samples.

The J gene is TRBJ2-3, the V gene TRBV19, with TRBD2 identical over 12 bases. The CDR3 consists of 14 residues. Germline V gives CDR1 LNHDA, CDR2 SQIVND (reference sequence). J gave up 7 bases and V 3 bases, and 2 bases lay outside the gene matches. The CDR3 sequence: CASSMGLAGYTQYF. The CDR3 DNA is TGTGCCAGTAGTATGGGACTAGCGGGTTATACGCAGTATTTT.

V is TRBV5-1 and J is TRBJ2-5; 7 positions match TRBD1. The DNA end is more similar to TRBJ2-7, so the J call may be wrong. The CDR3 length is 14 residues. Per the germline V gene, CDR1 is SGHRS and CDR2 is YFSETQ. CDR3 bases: TGCGCCAGCTGCCCGGGACAGAACTCCTACGAGCAGTACTTC. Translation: CASCPGQNSYEQYF.

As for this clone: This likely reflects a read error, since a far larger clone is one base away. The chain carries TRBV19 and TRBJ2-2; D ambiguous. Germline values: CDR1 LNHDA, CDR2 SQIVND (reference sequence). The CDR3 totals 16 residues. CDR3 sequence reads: CTSSIERLLNTGELFF. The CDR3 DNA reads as TGTACCAGTAGTATCGAGAGGCTCCTGAACACCGGGGAGCTGTTTTTT.

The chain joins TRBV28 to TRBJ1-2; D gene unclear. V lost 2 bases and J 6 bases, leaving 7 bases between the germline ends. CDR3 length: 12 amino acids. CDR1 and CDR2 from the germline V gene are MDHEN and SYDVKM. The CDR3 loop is CASSLESDGYTF. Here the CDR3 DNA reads TGTGCCAGCAGTTTAGAGTCGGATGGCTACACCTTC.

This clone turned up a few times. CDR3 DNA: TGTGCCAGTAGTAGGGGACAGGGGAATGGCTACACCTTC. Its protein is CASSRGQGNGYTF. V is TRBV19 and J is TRBJ1-2, with TRBD1 identical over 10 bases. Per the germline V gene, CDR1 is LNHDA and CDR2 is SQIVND (reference sequence). The CDR3 has 13 residues. The V gene end was trimmed by 4 bases and the J gene end by 6 bases; junction bases not matched to a gene: 2.

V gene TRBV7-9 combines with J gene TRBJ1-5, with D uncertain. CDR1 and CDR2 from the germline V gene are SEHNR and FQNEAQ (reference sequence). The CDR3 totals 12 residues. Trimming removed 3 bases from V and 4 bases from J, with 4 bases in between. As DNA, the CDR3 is TGTGCCAGCAGCTTCGCGAATCAGCCCCAGCATTTT. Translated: CASSFANQPQHF. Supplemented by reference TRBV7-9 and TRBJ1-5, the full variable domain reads DTGVSQNPRHKITKRGQNVTFRCDPISEHNRLYWYRQTLGQGPEFLTYFQNEAQLEKSRLLSDRFSAERPKGSFSTLEIQRTEQGDSAMYLCASSFANQPQHFGDGTRLSIL.

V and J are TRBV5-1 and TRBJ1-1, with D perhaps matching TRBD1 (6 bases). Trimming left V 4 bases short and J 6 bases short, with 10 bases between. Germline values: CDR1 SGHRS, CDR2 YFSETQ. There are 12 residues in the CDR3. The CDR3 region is CASSEGGAEAFF. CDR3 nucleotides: TGCGCCAGCAGCGAGGGGGGTGCTGAAGCTTTCTTT.

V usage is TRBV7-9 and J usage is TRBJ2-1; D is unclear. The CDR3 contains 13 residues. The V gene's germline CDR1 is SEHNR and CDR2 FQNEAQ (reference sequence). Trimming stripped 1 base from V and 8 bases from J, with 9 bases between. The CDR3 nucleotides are TGTGCCAGCAGCTTAGGAGCGTTGGATGAGCAGTTCTTC. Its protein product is CASSLGALDEQFF.

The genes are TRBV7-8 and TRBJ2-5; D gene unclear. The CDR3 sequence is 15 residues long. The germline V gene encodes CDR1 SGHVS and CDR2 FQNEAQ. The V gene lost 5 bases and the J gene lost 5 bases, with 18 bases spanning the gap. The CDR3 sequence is CASSPVVAAQETQYF. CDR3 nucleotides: TGTGCCAGCAGCCCGGTTGTCGCGGCCCAGGAGACCCAGTACTTC.

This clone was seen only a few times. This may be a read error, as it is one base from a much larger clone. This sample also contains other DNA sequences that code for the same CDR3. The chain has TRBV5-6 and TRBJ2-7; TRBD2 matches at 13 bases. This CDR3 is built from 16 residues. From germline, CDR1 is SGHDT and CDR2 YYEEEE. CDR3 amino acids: CASSEGLAGWPPEQYF. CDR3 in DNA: TGCGCCAGCAGCGAGGGACTAGCGGGATGGCCGCCCGAGCAGTACTTC.

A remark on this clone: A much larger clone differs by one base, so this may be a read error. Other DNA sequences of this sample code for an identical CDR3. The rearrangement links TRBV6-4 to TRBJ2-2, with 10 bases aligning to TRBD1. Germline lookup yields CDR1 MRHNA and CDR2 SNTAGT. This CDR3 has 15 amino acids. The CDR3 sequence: CASSAGTGDTGELFF. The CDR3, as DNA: TGTGCCAGCAGTGCCGGGACAGGGGACACTGGGGAGCTGTTTTTT.

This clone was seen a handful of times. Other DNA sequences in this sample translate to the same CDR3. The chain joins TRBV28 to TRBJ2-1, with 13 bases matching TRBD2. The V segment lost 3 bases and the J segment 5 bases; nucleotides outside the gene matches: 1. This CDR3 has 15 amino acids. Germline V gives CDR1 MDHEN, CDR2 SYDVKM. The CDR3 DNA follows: TGTGCCAGCAGTTTGGGACTAGCGGGAAACAATGAGCAGTTCTTC. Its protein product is CASSLGLAGNNEQFF.

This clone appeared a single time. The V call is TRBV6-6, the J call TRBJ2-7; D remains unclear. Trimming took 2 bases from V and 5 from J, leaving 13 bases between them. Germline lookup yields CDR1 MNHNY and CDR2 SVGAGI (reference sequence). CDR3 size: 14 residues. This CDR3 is CASSYEDPRNEQYF. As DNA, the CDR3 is TGTGCCAGCAGTTACGAAGACCCCAGGAACGAGCAGTACTTC.

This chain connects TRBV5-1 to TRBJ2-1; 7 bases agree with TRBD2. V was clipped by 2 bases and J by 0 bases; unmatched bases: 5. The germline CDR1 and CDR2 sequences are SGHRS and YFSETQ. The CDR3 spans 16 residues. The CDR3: CASSLLPSGSYNEQFF. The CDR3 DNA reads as TGCGCCAGCAGCTTACTCCCTAGCGGCTCCTACAATGAGCAGTTCTTC.

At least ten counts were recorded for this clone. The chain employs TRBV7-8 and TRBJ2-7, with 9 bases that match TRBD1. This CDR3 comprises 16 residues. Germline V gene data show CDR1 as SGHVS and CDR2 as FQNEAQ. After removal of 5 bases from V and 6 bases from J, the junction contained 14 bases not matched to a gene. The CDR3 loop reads CASSHPPGTGTAEQYF. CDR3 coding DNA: TGTGCCAGCAGCCACCCTCCCGGGACAGGGACCGCCGAGCAGTACTTC. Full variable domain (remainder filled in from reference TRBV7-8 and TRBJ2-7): GAGVSQSPRYKVAKRGQDVALRCDPISGHVSLFWYQQALGQGPEFLTYFQNEAQLDKSGLPSDRFFAERPEGSVSTLKIQRTQQEDSAVYLCASSHPPGTGTAEQYFGPGTRLTVT.

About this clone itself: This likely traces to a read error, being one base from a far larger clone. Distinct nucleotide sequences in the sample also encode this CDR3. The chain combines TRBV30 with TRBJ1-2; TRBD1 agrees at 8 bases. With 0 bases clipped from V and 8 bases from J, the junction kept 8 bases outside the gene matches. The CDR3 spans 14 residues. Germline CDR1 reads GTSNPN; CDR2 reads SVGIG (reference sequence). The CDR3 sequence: CAWSVGQGARGYTF. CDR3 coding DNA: TGTGCCTGGAGTGTTGGGCAGGGGGCACGGGGCTACACCTTC. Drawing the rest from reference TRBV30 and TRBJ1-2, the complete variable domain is SQTIHQWPATLVQPVGSPLSLECTVEGTSNPNLYWYRQAAGRGLQLLFYSVGIGQISSEVPQNLSASRPQDRQFILSSKKLLLSDSGFYLCAWSVGQGARGYTFGSGTRLTVV.

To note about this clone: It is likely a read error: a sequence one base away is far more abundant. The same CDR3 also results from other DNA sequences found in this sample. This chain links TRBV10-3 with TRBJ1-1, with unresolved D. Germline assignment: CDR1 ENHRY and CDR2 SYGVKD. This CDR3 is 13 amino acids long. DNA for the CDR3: TGTGCCATCAGTGAGACGCAGAACACTGAAGCCTTCTTT. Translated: CAISETQNTEAFF.

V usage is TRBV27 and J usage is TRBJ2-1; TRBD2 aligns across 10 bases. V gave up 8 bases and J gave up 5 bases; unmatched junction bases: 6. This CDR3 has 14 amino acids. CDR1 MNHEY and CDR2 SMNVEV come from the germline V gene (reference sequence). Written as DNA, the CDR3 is TGTGCCAGCGCCGGGACTAGCGACAACAATGAGCAGTTCTTC. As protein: CASAGTSDNNEQFF.

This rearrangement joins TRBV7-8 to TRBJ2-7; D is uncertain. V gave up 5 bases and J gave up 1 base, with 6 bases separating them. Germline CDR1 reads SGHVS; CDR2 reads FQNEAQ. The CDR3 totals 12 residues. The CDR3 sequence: CASSPTSYEQYF. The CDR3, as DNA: TGTGCCAGCAGCCCCACTTCCTACGAGCAGTACTTC.